This paragraph covers one TCR beta chain sequence. Antigen specificity is unknown. The data belong to a study of cytomegalovirus exposure and HLA in healthy donors. Study results and caveats: TCR sequences were mostly rare, though some public TCRs occurred in many donors.

Germline CDR1 and CDR2: ENHRY and SYGVKD. The CDR3 extends over 14 amino acids. The germline V and J ends were trimmed by 3 bases and 1 base, with 7 bases remaining between them. The primer mix had 60 Vbeta and 13 Jbeta primers. Profiling relied on immunoSEQ multiplex PCR, and the TCRdb table lists in-frame clones only, not all of them. The sample consists of about 200,000 clones, 75% to 85% of them appearing once. This receptor was obtained from a woman aged 50 to 65 in good health and CMV-seronegative. The chain is built from TRBV10-3 and TRBJ1-5, with no clear D. The specimen sequenced was PBMCs. The CDR3 nucleotides are TGTGCCATCAGTGAAGCAGGAAGCAATCAGCCCCAGCATTTT. The encoded protein is CAISEAGSNQPQHF.